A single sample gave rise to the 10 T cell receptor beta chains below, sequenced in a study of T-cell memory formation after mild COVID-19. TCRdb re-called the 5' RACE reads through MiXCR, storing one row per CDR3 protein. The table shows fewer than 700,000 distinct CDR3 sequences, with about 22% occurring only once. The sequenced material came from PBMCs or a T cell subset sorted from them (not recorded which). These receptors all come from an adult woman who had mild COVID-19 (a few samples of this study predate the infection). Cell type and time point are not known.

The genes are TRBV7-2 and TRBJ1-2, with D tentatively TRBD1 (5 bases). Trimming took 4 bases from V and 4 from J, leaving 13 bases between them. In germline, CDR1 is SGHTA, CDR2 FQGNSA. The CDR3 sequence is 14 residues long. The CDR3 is CASSSSGTLYGYTF. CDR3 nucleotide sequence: TGTGCCAGCAGCTCAAGCGGGACCCTCTATGGCTACACCTTC.

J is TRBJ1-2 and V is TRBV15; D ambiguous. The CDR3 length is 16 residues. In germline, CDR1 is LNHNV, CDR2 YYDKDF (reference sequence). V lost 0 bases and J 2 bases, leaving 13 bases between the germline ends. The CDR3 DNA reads TGTGCCACCAGCAGAGATAGTCGGCAGCCAAACTATGGCTACACCTTC. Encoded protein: CATSRDSRQPNYGYTF.

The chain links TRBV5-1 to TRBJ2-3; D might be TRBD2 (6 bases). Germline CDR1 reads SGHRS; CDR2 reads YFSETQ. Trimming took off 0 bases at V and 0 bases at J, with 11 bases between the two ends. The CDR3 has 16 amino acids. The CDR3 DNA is TGCGCCAGCAGCTTGGAGGCCGGGACTAGCACAGATACGCAGTATTTT. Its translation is CASSLEAGTSTDTQYF. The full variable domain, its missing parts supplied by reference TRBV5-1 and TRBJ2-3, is KAGVTQTPRYLIKTRGQQVTLSCSPISGHRSVSWYQQTPGQGLQFLFEYFSETQRNKGNFPGRFSGRQFSNSRSEMNVSTLELGDSALYLCASSLEAGTSTDTQYFGPGTRLTVL.

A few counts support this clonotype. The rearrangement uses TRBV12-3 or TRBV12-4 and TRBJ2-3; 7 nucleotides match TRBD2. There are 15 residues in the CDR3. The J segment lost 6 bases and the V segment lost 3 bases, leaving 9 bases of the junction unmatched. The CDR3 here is CASSLTSQTLDTQYF. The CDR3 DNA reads TGTGCCAGCAGTTTGACTAGCCAGACCCTCGATACGCAGTATTTT.

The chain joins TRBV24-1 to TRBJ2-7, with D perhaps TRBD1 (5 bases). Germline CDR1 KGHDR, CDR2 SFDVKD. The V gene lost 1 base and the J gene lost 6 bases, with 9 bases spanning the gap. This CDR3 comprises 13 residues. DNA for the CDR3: TGTGCCACCAGTGATTTCCCAGGGCTCGAGCAGTACTTC. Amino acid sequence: CATSDFPGLEQYF.

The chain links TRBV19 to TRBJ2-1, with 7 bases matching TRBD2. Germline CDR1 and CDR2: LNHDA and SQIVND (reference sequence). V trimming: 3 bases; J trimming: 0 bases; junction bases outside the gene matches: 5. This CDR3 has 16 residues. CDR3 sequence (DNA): TGTGCCAGTAGTATGATGGGAGGGAGCTCCTACAATGAGCAGTTCTTC. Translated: CASSMMGGSSYNEQFF.

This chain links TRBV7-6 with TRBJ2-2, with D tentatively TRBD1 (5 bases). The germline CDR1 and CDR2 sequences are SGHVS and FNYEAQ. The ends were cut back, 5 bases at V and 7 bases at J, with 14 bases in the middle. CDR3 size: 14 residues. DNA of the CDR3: TGTGCCAGCAGCCTCCAGGGCCCTGGCGGGGAGCTGTTTTTT. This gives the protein CASSLQGPGGELFF.

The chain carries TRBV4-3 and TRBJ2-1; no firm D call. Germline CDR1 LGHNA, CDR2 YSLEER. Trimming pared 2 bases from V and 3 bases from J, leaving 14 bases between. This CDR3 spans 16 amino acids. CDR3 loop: CASSQTHQWSYNEQFF. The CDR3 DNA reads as TGCGCCAGCAGCCAAACGCATCAATGGAGCTACAATGAGCAGTTCTTC.

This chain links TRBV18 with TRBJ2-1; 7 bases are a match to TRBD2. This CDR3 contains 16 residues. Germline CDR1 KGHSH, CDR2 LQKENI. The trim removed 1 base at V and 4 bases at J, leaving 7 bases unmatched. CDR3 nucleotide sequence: TGTGCCAGCTCACCACGGGCGGGGGACTCTTACAATGAGCAGTTCTTC. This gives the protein CASSPRAGDSYNEQFF.

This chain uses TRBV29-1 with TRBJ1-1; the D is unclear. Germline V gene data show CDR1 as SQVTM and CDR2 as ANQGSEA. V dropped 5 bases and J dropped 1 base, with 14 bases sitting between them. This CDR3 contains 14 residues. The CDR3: CSVRGIEGNTEAFF. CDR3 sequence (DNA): TGCAGCGTTCGGGGTATTGAGGGGAACACTGAAGCTTTCTTT.